This T cell receptor beta chain was observed in a study of blood T cells in healthy people across ages. Alongside a J-beta primer mix, a sample-barcoded 5' primer served in a second PCR lasting about 7 to 11 cycles. Sequencing of every sample gave 3 million or more CDR3-containing paired-end reads. Using its own MiXCR run on the 5' RACE reads, TCRdb lists one record per CDR3 protein. The sample includes more than 1 million distinct CDR3 sequences, over 35% of them seen just once. The CDR3 covers 16 residues. Germline V gene sequence: CDR1 SSHAT, CDR2 FNYEAQ (reference sequence). A note on this clonotype: Antigen specificity is unknown.

Isolation per sample recovered at least 7 million PBMCs. Notes on the study in general: Across the age range, TCR beta diversity per million T cells fell in a roughly linear way.

Input material: blood. The receptor was derived from a woman between 55 and 75 years old in good health. The chain couples TRBV7-7 to TRBJ2-5, with D perhaps matching TRBD2 (5 bases). Near its end, the DNA agrees better with TRBJ2-7, so the J call may be wrong. The CDR3 region is CASSSRTLPWHHEQYF. The DNA of the CDR3 is TGTGCCAGCAGCTCCCGGACTCTCCCCTGGCACCACGAGCAGTACTTC.